Sequencing of this T cell receptor (beta chain) was carried out in a study of CD8+ T cells in alopecia areata. The overall study: It was 6 to 18 months of tofacitinib, and then there were 6 months off drug.

General study points: Baseline CD8+ expansion's link to response remains uncertain, as there was one nonresponder. Many expanded lesional clones persisted in scalp and blood during tofacitinib. Scalp clonality and expanded CD8+ clones among the top 100 fell significantly with tofacitinib.

Per the germline V gene, CDR1 is MNHEY and CDR2 is SMNVEV (reference sequence). This CDR3 region has 14 residues. A note on this clone: The antigen is unknown. The junction and the germline gene differ at one end; a read error may be behind it.

Sequencing templates came from extracted RNA that was reverse transcribed into cDNA. Repertoires were generated with immunoSEQ multiplex PCR, while TCRdb's copy carries only in-frame clones and drops some. The table has around 99,000 clones, about four fifths seen once. Treatment in this sample: oral pan-JAK inhibitor, 5-10 mg twice daily. Sequenced material: CD8+ T cells sorted from blood, taken at week 24, from a patient treated with tofacitinib. This TCR was sampled from a human donor with alopecia areata. The gene calls are TRBV27 and TRBJ2-5; 11 bases are a match to TRBD2. In DNA, the CDR3 is TGTGCCAGCAGTTTGAGGCTAGCGGGGGGCCCCTTCAACTTC. Its translation is CASSLRLAGGPFNF.